One and the same sample provided the 13 T cell receptor beta chains below, sequenced in a study of T cells in Graves' hyperthyroidism and ophthalmopathy. Amplification yielded TCR beta CDR3 regions, with RNA transcripts as the source. First-round RT-PCR of the TCR CDR3 relied on the HTBI primer set. TCRdb reprocessed the multiplex PCR reads with MiXCR, giving one entry per CDR3 protein. The table lists a few hundred thousand distinct CDR3 sequences, approximately 14% of them singletons. The sample comprised blood. The receptors were gathered from a woman in her thirties with Graves' hyperthyroidism.

In regard to this clonotype: Since a much larger clone is just one base distant, this may be a read error. No conserved phenylalanine or tryptophan is present at the end of the CDR3, so a read error is the likely explanation. V usage is TRBV29-1 and J usage is TRBJ2-7; 7 bases map to TRBD1. Germline V CDR1 and CDR2: SQVTM, ANQGSEA. The J segment lost 3 bases and the V segment lost 4 bases, leaving 3 bases of the junction unmatched. The CDR3 totals 12 residues. DNA for the CDR3: TGCAGCGTTGTGTGGGACAGCTACGAGCAGTACCTC. This encodes CSVVWDSYEQYL.

The sample holds many counts of this clonotype. J is TRBJ2-7 and V is TRBV11-2; TRBD2 might be the D (5 bases). The germline gives CDR1 SGHAT, CDR2 FQNNGV. Trimming stripped 1 base from V and 5 bases from J, with 15 bases between. There are 15 residues in the CDR3. The CDR3 DNA sequence: TGTGCCAGCAGCTTAGTTCTCGGGGTTGGCGACGAGCAGTACTTC. Translation gives CASSLVLGVGDEQYF.

The V call is TRBV19, the J call TRBJ2-2; 7 nucleotides align to TRBD1. Per germline, CDR1 LNHDA and CDR2 SQIVND (reference sequence). The CDR3 runs 16 residues. V trimming: 7 bases; J trimming: 3 bases; junction bases outside the gene matches: 11. CDR3 sequence (DNA): TGTGCCAGTACCAAAAGGGGGACAGTAGACACCGGGGAGCTGTTTTTT. This gives the protein CASTKRGTVDTGELFF. The full variable domain, in which reference TRBV19 and TRBJ2-2 provide the parts outside the CDR3, is DGGITQSPKYLFRKEGQNVTLSCEQNLNHDAMYWYRQDPGQGLRLIYYSQIVNDFQKGDIAEGYSVSREKKESFPLTVTSAQKNPTAFYLCASTKRGTVDTGELFFGEGSRLTVL.

Many counts were recorded for this clonotype. The V call is TRBV6-5, the J call TRBJ1-6, with 7 bases that match TRBD1. The CDR3 has 18 amino acids. From germline, CDR1 is MNHEY and CDR2 SVGAGI. Trimming removed 2 bases from V and 2 bases from J; junction bases left unmatched: 9. CDR3 amino acids: CASSYTAGGRPYNSPLHF. CDR3 DNA: TGTGCCAGCAGTTACACAGCAGGGGGACGTCCCTATAATTCACCCCTCCACTTT.

This clonotype was seen at least ten times. The chain recombines TRBV20-1 with TRBJ2-1; D is unclear. The germline CDR1 and CDR2 sequences are DFQATT and SNEGSKA (reference sequence). The CDR3 covers 13 residues. V was cut by 0 bases and J by 5 bases, with 8 bases left in between. The CDR3 region is CSAREDYDNEQFF. In DNA form, the CDR3 reads TGCAGTGCTAGAGAGGATTACGACAATGAGCAGTTCTTC.

This clonotype was seen ten or more times. This rearrangement joins TRBV7-8 to TRBJ2-3, with D possibly being TRBD2 (6 bases). CDR1 is SGHVS, CDR2 FQNEAQ, per germline. This CDR3 spans 10 amino acids. Trimming shortened V by 8 bases and J by 6 bases, and 6 bases separated the two germline ends. Here the CDR3 DNA reads TGTGCCAGCGCGGGGGATACGCAGTATTTT. As protein: CASAGDTQYF.

This clonotype was seen more than once but under ten times. The chain joins TRBV15 to TRBJ2-5; tentative D call: TRBD2 (5 bases). The CDR3 is 15 residues long. Germline V gene sequence: CDR1 LNHNV, CDR2 YYDKDF (reference sequence). V was cut by 0 bases and J by 2 bases, with 10 bases left in between. The CDR3 loop is CATSRDFRGQETQYF. CDR3 nucleotide sequence: TGTGCCACCAGCAGAGATTTTCGAGGGCAAGAGACCCAGTACTTC.

The chain joins TRBV6-1 to TRBJ1-2; D ambiguous. Germline CDR1 is MNHNS and CDR2 is SASEGT. Trimming removed 10 bases at V and 5 bases at J, with 26 bases between. CDR3 length equals 16 residues. The chain's CDR3 is CATTQWNGPGFYGYTF. The DNA of the CDR3 is TGTGCCACCACCCAATGGAATGGGCCCGGTTTTTATGGCTACACCTTC.

This clonotype occurred a few times. The rearrangement links TRBV30 to TRBJ2-7, with 8 positions matching TRBD1. CDR3 size: 18 residues. Unmatched junction bases numbered 20, after V lost 2 bases and J lost 5 bases. The germline CDR1 and CDR2 sequences are GTSNPN and SVGIG (reference sequence). This chain's CDR3 is CAWSLVEITGGLFNEQYF. The CDR3 nucleotides are TGTGCCTGGAGTCTAGTCGAGATTACAGGGGGACTTTTCAACGAGCAGTACTTC.

This clonotype was observed a handful of times. The CDR3 region has the DNA TGTGCCAGCAGCTTAGAGGGGGGCAGGAGAGGAAACACCATATATTTT. This sequence encodes CASSLEGGRRGNTIYF. The chain carries TRBV13 and TRBJ1-3, with a tentative D call TRBD1 (6 bases). The CDR3 contains 16 residues. Deletions cut 1 base from V and 4 bases from J, with 14 bases between. The V gene's germline CDR1 is PRHDT and CDR2 FYEKMQ (reference sequence).

The chain uses TRBV3-1 and TRBJ2-3; TRBD1 matches at 9 bases. Trimming cost V 0 bases and J 4 bases; bases outside gene matches: 8. The germline CDR1 and CDR2 sequences are LGHDT and YNNKEL (reference sequence). This CDR3 has 17 residues. The CDR3 is CASSQEIQGAESDTQYF. CDR3 DNA: TGTGCCAGCAGCCAAGAAATACAGGGGGCGGAATCAGATACGCAGTATTTT.

This clonotype has a handful of counts. V is TRBV11-2 and J is TRBJ2-7; 7 bases map to TRBD2. The CDR3 loop spans 16 amino acids. V dropped 2 bases and J dropped 3; count of bases not matched to a gene: 10. CDR1 is SGHAT and CDR2 is FQNNGV in the germline V gene. CDR3 coding DNA: TGTGCCAGCAGCTTAACGGGCGGGAGTCGGCTCTACGAGCAGTACTTC. Its translation: CASSLTGGSRLYEQYF.

With regard to this clonotype: A read error may explain this, as a much larger clone is one base away. The DNA of the CDR3 is TGCGCCAGCAGCCAAGACCACAATGAGCAGTTCTTC. This sequence encodes CASSQDHNEQFF. The chain joins TRBV4-1 to TRBJ2-1; D unclear. The CDR3 runs 12 residues. CDR1 is MGHRA, CDR2 YSYEKL, per germline. Trimming stripped 0 bases from V and 5 bases from J, with 2 bases between.